This T cell receptor (beta chain) came from a study of T cells in Graves' hyperthyroidism and ophthalmopathy. Turning to the study itself: Upon initial diagnosis and before any treatment, peripheral blood was collected.

The CDR3 length is 18 residues. The V end was cut by 1 base, the J end by 3 bases, with 19 bases between. Researchers took RNA transcripts and amplified the TCR beta CDR3 regions from them. HTBI primers were employed in a first-round RT-PCR of the TCR CDR3. TCRdb analysed the multiplex PCR reads with MiXCR anew, one entry per CDR3 protein. The table shows hundreds of thousands of distinct CDR3 sequences, with about 14% occurring only once. This clonotype has at least ten counts. Isolation of PBMCs was performed on around 9.8 ml fresh peripheral blood. J is TRBJ2-1 and V is TRBV12-3 or TRBV12-4; D may correspond to TRBD1 or TRBD2 (6 bases each). Input material: blood. This receptor was identified in a man in his fifties or sixties with Graves' ophthalmopathy. CDR3 DNA sequence: TGTGCCAGCAGTTTAGAACAGGGACTCCGGCGGGACTACAATGAGCAGTTCTTC. Translating gives CASSLEQGLRRDYNEQFF.